This T cell receptor (beta chain) was sequenced in a study of T cell responses to AZD1222 COVID-19 vaccine. CDR3 length: 15 residues. Germline V gene data show CDR1 as SEHNR and CDR2 as FQNEAQ (reference sequence). V lost 5 bases and J lost 5, with 15 bases in between. TCRdb's copy holds only in-frame clones and misses some; the assay was immunoSEQ multiplex PCR. The sample lists fewer than 120,000 clones, around 81% occurring once. The V gene is TRBV7-9, the J gene TRBJ2-2, with a weak D call TRBD1 (6 bases). The origin of this receptor is an adult in good health. This material consisted of peripheral blood, taken on day 0 of AZD1222 vaccination. The CDR3 nucleotides read TGTGCCAGCAGCCCTACAGGGTTTGGAACCGGGGAGCTGTTTTTT. As protein: CASSPTGFGTGELFF. The full variable domain, in which reference TRBV7-9 and TRBJ2-2 provide the parts outside the CDR3, is DTGVSQNPRHKITKRGQNVTFRCDPISEHNRLYWYRQTLGQGPEFLTYFQNEAQLEKSRLLSDRFSAERPKGSFSTLEIQRTEQGDSAMYLCASSPTGFGTGELFFGEGSRLTVL.